Following are 21 T cell receptor beta chains from one sample sequenced in a study of brain metastases from non-small cell lung cancer. Clones were read by immunoSEQ multiplex PCR, and TCRdb kept only the in-frame ones, dropping some. The data show some 660 clones, more than 75% seen once. Specimen: tumor-adjacent normal tissue. The receptors originated from a donor aged 40 or older with non-small cell lung cancer.

V gene TRBV19 combines with J gene TRBJ1-5; 9 bases are shared with TRBD1. The germline CDR1 and CDR2 sequences are LNHDA and SQIVND (reference sequence). The CDR3 consists of 16 residues. The junction had 6 bases not matched to a gene; V was cut back by 5 bases and J by 1 base. As DNA, the CDR3 is TGTGCCAGTAGTTCGCCCGGGACAGGGAGCAATCAGCCCCAGCATTTT. Its protein is CASSSPGTGSNQPQHF.

A remark on this clone: One junction end disagrees with the germline gene, perhaps due to a read error. Within the sample, other DNA sequences also encode this same CDR3. V usage is TRBV6-5 and J usage is TRBJ1-4; D is possibly TRBD1 (5 bases). Per germline, CDR1 MNHEY and CDR2 SVGAGI. CDR3 size: 16 residues. CDR3 bases: TGTGCCAGTAGTTATTCCCAGGGATATACTAATGAAAAACTGTTTTTT. Amino acid sequence: CASSYSQGYTNEKLFF.

The sample holds a few counts of this clone. The chain employs TRBV18 and TRBJ2-1, with D perhaps given as TRBD1 or TRBD2 (5 bases each). This CDR3 has 14 amino acids. V dropped 1 base and J dropped 6 bases, with 10 bases sitting between them. The V gene's germline CDR1 is KGHSH and CDR2 LQKENI. The DNA of the CDR3 is TGTGCCAGCTCACCACAGGGGAGCTCCAATGAGCAGTTCTTC. This gives the protein CASSPQGSSNEQFF.

This clone was counted a single time. The rearrangement links TRBV6-6 to TRBJ2-3; D possibly corresponds to TRBD2 (5 bases). The CDR3 is 12 residues long. Germline assignment: CDR1 MNHNY and CDR2 SVGAGI (reference sequence). Trimming cost V 6 bases and J 6 bases, with 10 bases left between them. For the CDR3, the DNA is TGTGCCAGCAGACGACCGGGGGATACGCAGTATTTT. It specifies CASRRPGDTQYF.

V is TRBV2 and J is TRBJ2-3, with TRBD1 matching 9 bases. This CDR3 spans 15 amino acids. Trimming took 4 bases from V and 5 from J; bases not matched to a gene: 7. Germline-derived CDR1 and CDR2 are SNHLY and FYNNEI. CDR3 loop: CASSGTGTGLDTQYF. Written as DNA, the CDR3 is TGTGCCAGCAGTGGCACCGGGACAGGGTTAGATACGCAGTATTTT.

This clone showed up just once. The chain couples TRBV2 to TRBJ2-1; D might be TRBD1 (6 bases). From germline, CDR1 is SNHLY and CDR2 FYNNEI. This CDR3 is 15 amino acids long. V gave up 6 bases and J gave up 6 bases, with 18 bases separating them. DNA of the CDR3: TGTGCCAGCAGCGCCCAGGGGTTTTTCGCCAATGAGCAGTTCTTC. Translating it yields CASSAQGFFANEQFF.

V and J are TRBV28 and TRBJ1-2, with D possibly matching TRBD1 (6 bases). CDR1 is MDHEN and CDR2 is SYDVKM in the germline V gene. The ends were cut back, 3 bases at V and 2 bases at J, with 10 bases in the middle. This CDR3 region has 14 residues. The CDR3 bases are TGTGCCAGCAGTTTTACGGGGGGCAACTATGGCTACACCTTC. This encodes CASSFTGGNYGYTF.

The count of this clone is one. The CDR3 spells CASSLGPSGANVLTF. The CDR3 region has the DNA TGTGCCAGCAGTTTAGGGCCGTCTGGGGCCAACGTCCTGACTTTC. This chain uses TRBV28 with TRBJ2-6; D ambiguous. Germline V gives CDR1 MDHEN, CDR2 SYDVKM. The CDR3 has 15 residues. Trimming removed 2 bases from V and 1 base from J, with 6 bases in between. The full variable domain, completed using reference TRBV28 and TRBJ2-6, is DVKVTQSSRYLVKRTGEKVFLECVQDMDHENMFWYRQDPGLGLRLIYFSYDVKMKEKGDIPEGYSVSREKKERFSLILESASTNQTSMYLCASSLGPSGANVLTFGAGSRLTVL.

This chain uses TRBV2 with TRBJ2-2; TRBD1 matches at 8 bases. Looked up from germline, CDR1 is SNHLY and CDR2 is FYNNEI. The CDR3 is 15 residues long. The junction had 4 bases not matched to a gene; V was cut back by 6 bases and J by 1 base. The CDR3 DNA sequence: TGTGCCAGCAGGAGGACAGGGAAGAACACCGGGGAGCTGTTTTTT. Protein product: CASRRTGKNTGELFF.

The V call is TRBV7-6, the J call TRBJ2-1, with a possible D match to TRBD1 (6 bases). Germline V CDR1 and CDR2: SGHVS, FNYEAQ. The CDR3 contains 15 residues. V was cut by 7 bases and J by 8 bases, with 21 bases left in between. The CDR3 DNA follows: TGTGCCAGCAAGCAGGGGACATCCCTTGGGTATGAGCAGTTCTTC. This sequence encodes CASKQGTSLGYEQFF.

The chain links TRBV5-1 to TRBJ1-1, with a weak D call TRBD1 (6 bases). V gave up 2 bases and J gave up 0 bases, with 14 bases separating them. CDR1 and CDR2 from the germline V gene are SGHRS and YFSETQ. This CDR3 is 16 amino acids long. This CDR3 is CASSLQGPPLNTEAFF. The CDR3 DNA sequence: TGCGCCAGCAGCTTACAGGGACCTCCCCTGAACACTGAAGCTTTCTTT.

The chain couples TRBV6-5 to TRBJ2-5; TRBD1 matches at 9 bases. Germline CDR1 MNHEY, CDR2 SVGAGI. J gave up 5 bases and V 8 bases, and 12 bases lay outside the gene matches. CDR3 length: 15 amino acids. Here the CDR3 DNA reads TGTGCCAGCCGAGGGGAACAGGGGGCCTGGGAGACCCAGTACTTC. Translated, it gives CASRGEQGAWETQYF.

The CDR3, as DNA: TGTGCCAGCAGCCTCGACTATGATACGCAGTATTTT. It is translated as CASSLDYDTQYF. The chain joins TRBV7-3 to TRBJ2-3; D possibly corresponds to TRBD2 (5 bases). With 5 bases removed from V and 6 bases from J, the gap between germline ends came to 9 bases. Per germline, CDR1 SGHTA and CDR2 FQGTGA. The CDR3 is made up of 12 amino acids.

This chain links TRBV6-5 with TRBJ1-2, with 8 bases aligning to TRBD1. Germline V CDR1 and CDR2: MNHEY, SVGAGI. The CDR3 totals 14 residues. Trimming took 7 bases from V and 4 from J; bases not matched to a gene: 8. The CDR3 DNA reads TGTGCCAGCAAGTCGGGACAGGCCGGCTATGGCTACACCTTC. This encodes CASKSGQAGYGYTF.

The chain combines TRBV5-1 with TRBJ2-2; the D gene is possibly TRBD2 (6 bases). This CDR3 region has 17 residues. Between the trimmed V and J ends, which lost 0 bases and 2 bases, there was a span of 14 bases. Per the germline V gene, CDR1 is SGHRS and CDR2 is YFSETQ. Here the CDR3 DNA reads TGCGCCAGCAGCTTGGCCGTATTGGGGGGTAACACCGGGGAGCTGTTTTTT. Translation gives CASSLAVLGGNTGELFF.

This chain joins TRBV18 and TRBJ2-3; D is unclear. V lost 3 bases, J lost 0 bases, and 7 bases lay in between. Germline CDR1 and CDR2: KGHSH and LQKENI. CDR3 length: 14 amino acids. The CDR3 reads CASSPVRSTDTQYF. The DNA for the CDR3 is TGTGCCAGCTCACCGGTCCGGAGCACAGATACGCAGTATTTT.

The CDR3 DNA is TGCGCCAGCAGTGAGTCTGAAAATCAGCCCCAGCATTTT. Amino acid sequence: CASSESENQPQHF. This chain connects TRBV10-2 to TRBJ1-5; D remains ambiguous. Trimming cost V 0 bases and J 4 bases, with 4 bases left between them. Germline-derived CDR1 and CDR2 are WSHSY and SAAADI. The CDR3 has 13 residues.

This clone was seen only once. V usage is TRBV5-1 and J usage is TRBJ2-3; 7 positions match TRBD1. Germline trimming cut 3 bases from V and 4 bases from J; bases unmatched to any gene: 11. CDR3 length: 16 residues. Looked up from germline, CDR1 is SGHRS and CDR2 is YFSETQ. CDR3 sequence reads: CASSSKTGFNSDTQYF. CDR3 bases: TGCGCCAGCAGCTCCAAGACAGGGTTCAATTCAGATACGCAGTATTTT. The variable domain in full, completed from reference TRBV5-1 and TRBJ2-3, reads KAGVTQTPRYLIKTRGQQVTLSCSPISGHRSVSWYQQTPGQGLQFLFEYFSETQRNKGNFPGRFSGRQFSNSRSEMNVSTLELGDSALYLCASSSKTGFNSDTQYFGPGTRLTVL.

V usage is TRBV14 and J usage is TRBJ1-1; D possibly corresponds to TRBD1 (5 bases). The germline CDR1 and CDR2 sequences are SGHDN and FVKESK. The CDR3 consists of 14 residues. The V end was cut by 4 bases, the J end by 0 bases, with 9 bases between. The chain's CDR3 is CASSPGRLNTEAFF. The CDR3 region has the DNA TGTGCCAGCAGCCCGGGACGGTTGAACACTGAAGCTTTCTTT.

The rearrangement joins TRBV7-9 to TRBJ1-1; D gene unclear. The ends were cut back, 4 bases at V and 3 bases at J, with 9 bases in the middle. The CDR3 spans 13 residues. Germline lookup yields CDR1 SEHNR and CDR2 FQNEAQ (reference sequence). The CDR3 sequence: CASSSFPDTEAFF. The CDR3 DNA reads as TGTGCCAGCAGCTCGTTCCCGGACACTGAAGCTTTCTTT. The full variable domain, rest sourced from reference TRBV7-9 and TRBJ1-1, is DTGVSQNPRHKITKRGQNVTFRCDPISEHNRLYWYRQTLGQGPEFLTYFQNEAQLEKSRLLSDRFSAERPKGSFSTLEIQRTEQGDSAMYLCASSSFPDTEAFFGQGTRLTVV.

The chain couples TRBV5-1 to TRBJ2-5; no firm D call. The CDR3 is 15 residues long. From germline, CDR1 is SGHRS and CDR2 YFSETQ. V was clipped by 4 bases and J by 5 bases, with 18 bases between them. This CDR3 reads CASSPAAPSTETQYF. The CDR3 nucleotides read TGCGCCAGCAGCCCGGCCGCCCCCTCCACGGAGACCCAGTACTTC.